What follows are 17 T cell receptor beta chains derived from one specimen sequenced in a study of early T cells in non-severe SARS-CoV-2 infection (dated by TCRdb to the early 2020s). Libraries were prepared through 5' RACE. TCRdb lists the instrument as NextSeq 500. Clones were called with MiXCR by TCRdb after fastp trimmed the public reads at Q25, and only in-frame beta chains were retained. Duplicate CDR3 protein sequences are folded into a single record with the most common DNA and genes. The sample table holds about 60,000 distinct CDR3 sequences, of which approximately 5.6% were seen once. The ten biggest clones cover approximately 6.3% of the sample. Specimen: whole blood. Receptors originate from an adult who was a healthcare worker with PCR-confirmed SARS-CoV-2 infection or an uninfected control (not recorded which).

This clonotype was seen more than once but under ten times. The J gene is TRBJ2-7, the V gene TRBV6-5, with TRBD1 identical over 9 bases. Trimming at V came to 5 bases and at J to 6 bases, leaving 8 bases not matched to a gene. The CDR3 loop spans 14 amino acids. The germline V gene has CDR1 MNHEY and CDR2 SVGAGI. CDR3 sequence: CASSTGTGNSEQYF. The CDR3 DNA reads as TGTGCCAGCAGTACCGGGACAGGGAATAGCGAGCAGTACTTC.

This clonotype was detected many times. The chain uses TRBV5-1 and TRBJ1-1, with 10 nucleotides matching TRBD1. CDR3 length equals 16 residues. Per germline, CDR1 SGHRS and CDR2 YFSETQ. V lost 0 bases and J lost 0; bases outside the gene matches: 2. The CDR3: CASSLEGQGLNTEAFF. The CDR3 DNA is TGCGCCAGCAGCTTGGAGGGACAGGGGTTGAACACTGAAGCTTTCTTT.

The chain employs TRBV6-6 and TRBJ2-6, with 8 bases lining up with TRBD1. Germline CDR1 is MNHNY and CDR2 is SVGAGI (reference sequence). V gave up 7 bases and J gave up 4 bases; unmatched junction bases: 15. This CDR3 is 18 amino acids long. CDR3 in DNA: TGTGCCAGCACCCGGACAGGGAATAAACTTCGCGGGGCCAACGTCCTGACTTTC. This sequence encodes CASTRTGNKLRGANVLTF.

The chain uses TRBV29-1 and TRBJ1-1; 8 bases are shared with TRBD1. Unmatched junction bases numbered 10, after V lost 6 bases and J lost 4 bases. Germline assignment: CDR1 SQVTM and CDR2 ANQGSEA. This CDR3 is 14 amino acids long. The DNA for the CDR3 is TGCAGCGTCAGGGGACAGGACCGGGGCACTGAAGCTTTCTTT. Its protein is CSVRGQDRGTEAFF.

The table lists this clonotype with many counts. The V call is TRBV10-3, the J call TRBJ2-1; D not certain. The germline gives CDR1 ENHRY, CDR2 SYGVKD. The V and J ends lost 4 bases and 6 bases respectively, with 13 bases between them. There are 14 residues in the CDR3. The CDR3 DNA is TGTGCCATCAGTGGGTCAAGTAGTGCCAATGAGCAGTTCTTC. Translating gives CAISGSSSANEQFF.

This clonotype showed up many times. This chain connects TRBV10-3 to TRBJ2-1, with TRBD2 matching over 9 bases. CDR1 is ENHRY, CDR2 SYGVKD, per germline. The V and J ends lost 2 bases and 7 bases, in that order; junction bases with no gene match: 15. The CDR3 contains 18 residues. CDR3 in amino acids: CAISEQGLAGPLANEQFF. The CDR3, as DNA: TGTGCCATCAGTGAGCAGGGCCTAGCGGGACCACTTGCGAATGAGCAGTTCTTC.

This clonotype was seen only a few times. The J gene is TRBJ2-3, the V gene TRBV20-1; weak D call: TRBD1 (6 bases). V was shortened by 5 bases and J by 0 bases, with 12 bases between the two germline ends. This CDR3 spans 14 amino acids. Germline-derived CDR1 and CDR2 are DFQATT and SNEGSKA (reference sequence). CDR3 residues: CSAPGTLSTDTQYF. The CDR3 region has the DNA TGCAGTGCTCCCGGGACACTTAGCACAGATACGCAGTATTTT.

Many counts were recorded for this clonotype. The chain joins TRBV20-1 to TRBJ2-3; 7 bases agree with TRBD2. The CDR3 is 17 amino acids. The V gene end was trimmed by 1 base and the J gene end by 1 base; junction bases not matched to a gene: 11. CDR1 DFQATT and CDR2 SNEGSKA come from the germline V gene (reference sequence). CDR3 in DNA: TGCAGTGCTAGAGCCAGCGGGGACTTGGGGCGCACAGATACGCAGTATTTT. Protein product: CSARASGDLGRTDTQYF.

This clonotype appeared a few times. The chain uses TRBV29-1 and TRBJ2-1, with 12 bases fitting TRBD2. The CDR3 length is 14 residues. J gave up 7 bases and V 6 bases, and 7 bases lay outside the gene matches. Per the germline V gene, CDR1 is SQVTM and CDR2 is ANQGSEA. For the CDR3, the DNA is TGCAGCGTCGATGCTAGCGGGAGGGCGAATGAGCAGTTCTTC. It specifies CSVDASGRANEQFF.

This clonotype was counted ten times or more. The CDR3 reads CASSSADRDYEQYF. DNA of the CDR3: TGTGCCAGCAGCTCGGCGGACAGGGACTACGAGCAGTACTTC. V is TRBV5-6 and J is TRBJ2-7; 8 bases line up with TRBD1. Germline trimming cut 3 bases from V and 3 bases from J; bases unmatched to any gene: 5. Germline CDR1 and CDR2: SGHDT and YYEEEE. This CDR3 region has 14 residues.

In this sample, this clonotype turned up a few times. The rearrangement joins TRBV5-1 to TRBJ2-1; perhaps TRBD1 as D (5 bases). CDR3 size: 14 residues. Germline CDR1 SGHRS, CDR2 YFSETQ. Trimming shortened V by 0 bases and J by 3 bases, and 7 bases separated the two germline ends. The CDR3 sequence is CASSLGQGYNEQFF. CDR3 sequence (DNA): TGCGCCAGCAGCTTGGGCCAGGGCTACAATGAGCAGTTCTTC. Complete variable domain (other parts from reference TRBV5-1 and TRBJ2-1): KAGVTQTPRYLIKTRGQQVTLSCSPISGHRSVSWYQQTPGQGLQFLFEYFSETQRNKGNFPGRFSGRQFSNSRSEMNVSTLELGDSALYLCASSLGQGYNEQFFGPGTRLTVL.

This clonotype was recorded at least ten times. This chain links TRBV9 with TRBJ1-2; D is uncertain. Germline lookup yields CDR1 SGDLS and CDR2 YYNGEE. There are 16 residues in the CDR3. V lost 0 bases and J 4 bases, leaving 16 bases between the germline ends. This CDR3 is CASSVGGSHGIYGYTF. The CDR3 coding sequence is TGTGCCAGCAGCGTAGGAGGAAGTCATGGGATCTATGGCTACACCTTC.

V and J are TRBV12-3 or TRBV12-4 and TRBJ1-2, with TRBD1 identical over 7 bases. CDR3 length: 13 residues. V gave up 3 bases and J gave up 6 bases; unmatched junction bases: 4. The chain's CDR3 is CASSFRDSDGYTF. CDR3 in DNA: TGTGCCAGCAGTTTCCGGGACAGTGATGGCTACACCTTC.

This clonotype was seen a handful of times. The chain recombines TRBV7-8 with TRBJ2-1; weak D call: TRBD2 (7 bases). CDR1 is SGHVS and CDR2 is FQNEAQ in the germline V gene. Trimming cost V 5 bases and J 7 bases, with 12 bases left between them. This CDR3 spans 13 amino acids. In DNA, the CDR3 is TGTGCCAGCAGCCGCAGGGGAGGGAATGAGCAGTTCTTC. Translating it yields CASSRRGGNEQFF.

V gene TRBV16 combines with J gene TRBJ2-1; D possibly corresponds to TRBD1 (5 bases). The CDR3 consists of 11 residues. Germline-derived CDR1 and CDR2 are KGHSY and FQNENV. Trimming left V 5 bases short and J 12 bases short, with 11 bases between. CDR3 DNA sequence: TGTGCCAGCAGCTCTTTCCAGGGGCAGTTCTTC. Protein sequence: CASSSFQGQFF.

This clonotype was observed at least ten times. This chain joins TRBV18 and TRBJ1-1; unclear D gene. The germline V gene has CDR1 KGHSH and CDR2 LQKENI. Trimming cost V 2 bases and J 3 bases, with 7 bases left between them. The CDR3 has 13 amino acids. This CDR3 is CASSPRADTEAFF. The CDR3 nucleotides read TGTGCCAGCTCACCAAGGGCGGACACTGAAGCTTTCTTT. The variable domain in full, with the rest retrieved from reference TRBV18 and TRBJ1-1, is NAGVMQNPRHLVRRRGQEARLRCSPMKGHSHVYWYRQLPEEGLKFMVYLQKENIIDESGMPKERFSAEFPKEGPSILRIQQVVRGDSAAYFCASSPRADTEAFFGQGTRLTVV.

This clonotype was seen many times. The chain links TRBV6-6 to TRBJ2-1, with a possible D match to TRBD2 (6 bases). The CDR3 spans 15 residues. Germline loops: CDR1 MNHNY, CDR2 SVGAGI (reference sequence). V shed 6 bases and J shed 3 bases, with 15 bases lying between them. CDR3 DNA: TGTGCCAGCAGGATACTAGCTCCCTTCTACAATGAGCAGTTCTTC. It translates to CASRILAPFYNEQFF.